This TCR beta chain stems from a study of long-term antiretroviral therapy in people with HIV. The assay used was immunoSEQ (version v3.0), run at survey level. The repertoire was sequenced with immunoSEQ multiplex PCR; TCRdb's copy has only in-frame clones and lacks some. The data hold approximately 30,000 clones, with 84% observed a single time. V dropped 0 bases and J dropped 2 bases, with 8 bases sitting between them. The CDR3 spans 14 residues. The germline V gene encodes CDR1 SGHRS and CDR2 YFSETQ. This material consisted of unsorted PBMCs, taken 0.4 years after starting antiretroviral therapy. The chain couples TRBV5-1 to TRBJ1-2; unclear D gene. The TCR originated in a man aged 18 to 35 with HIV. CDR3 sequence reads: CASSLAGRNYGYTF. The DNA of the CDR3 is TGCGCCAGCAGCTTGGCCGGCAGGAACTATGGCTACACCTTC.